The rows below give T cell receptor beta chains drawn from one sample of a study of T cell changes during pregnancy in multiple sclerosis. Only in-frame clones appear in the TCRdb table, and some are missing; sequencing was by immunoSEQ multiplex PCR. The sample yields about 17,000 clones, roughly 87% seen once. Sequences were derived from CD8+ T cells from peripheral blood mononuclear cells, sampled after pregnancy. The receptor set was obtained from a female donor in good health, enrolled as a control in a pregnancy study. Both conserved end residues are part of each CDR3. Fields, in order: CDR3 length, J gene, V gene, D gene, clone size, CDR3 DNA, CDR3 protein. The D gene is left open where the match is weak. A row's size may be missing; if present it is once, few, many or a size class.

len: 16
j_gene: TRBJ2-1
v_gene: TRBV19
d_gene: TRBD2
abundance: .
CDR3nt: TGTGCCAGTAGTCCCCGACTAGCGGGGGTAGTTAATGAGCAGTTCTTC
CDR3aa: CASSPRLAGVVNEQFF

len: 16
j_gene: TRBJ1-6
v_gene: TRBV6-4
d_gene: .
abundance: few
CDR3nt: TGTGCCAGCAGTGAAGGAACCTCTGGAGGAGGTTCACCCCTCCACTTT
CDR3aa: CASSEGTSGGGSPLHF

len: 14
j_gene: TRBJ1-4
v_gene: TRBV6-1
d_gene: .
abundance: .
CDR3nt: TGTGCCAGCAGTGAGGGCGGGGAGGTGGGCAAACTGTTTTTT
CDR3aa: CASSEGGEVGKLFF

len: 17
j_gene: TRBJ1-1
v_gene: TRBV5-1
d_gene: .
abundance: .
CDR3nt: TGCGCCAGCAGCTTGGTAAAGTGGCGGGGGAGTAGCACTGAAGCTTTCTTT
CDR3aa: CASSLVKWRGSSTEAFF

len: 15
j_gene: TRBJ2-7
v_gene: TRBV13
d_gene: TRBD1
abundance: once
CDR3nt: TGTGCCAGCAGCATACGGACAGGGGGATCCTACGAGCAGTACTTC
CDR3aa: CASSIRTGGSYEQYF

len: 13
j_gene: TRBJ2-1
v_gene: TRBV27
d_gene: .
abundance: .
CDR3nt: TGTGCCAGCAGTTACGGGGGAGGAAATGAGCAGTTCTTC
CDR3aa: CASSYGGGNEQFF

len: 14
j_gene: TRBJ2-1
v_gene: TRBV7-9
d_gene: TRBD2
abundance: .
CDR3nt: TGTGCCAGCAGCCACCGGACTAGCGGGAATGAGCAGTTCTTC
CDR3aa: CASSHRTSGNEQFF

len: 14
j_gene: TRBJ2-2
v_gene: TRBV6-1
d_gene: TRBD1
abundance: .
CDR3nt: TGTGCCAGCAGTCTACAGGGGGATACCGGGGAGCTGTTTTTT
CDR3aa: CASSLQGDTGELFF

len: 15
j_gene: TRBJ1-5
v_gene: TRBV7-8
d_gene: .
abundance: .
CDR3nt: TGTGCCAGCAGCGGAAGGACAGCCGATAATCAGCCCCAGCATTTT
CDR3aa: CASSGRTADNQPQHF

len: 12
j_gene: TRBJ2-7
v_gene: TRBV5-4
d_gene: .
abundance: .
CDR3nt: TGTGCCAGCAGCTCAGGGGGGTACGAGCAGTACTTC
CDR3aa: CASSSGGYEQYF

len: 17
j_gene: TRBJ2-7
v_gene: TRBV4-1
d_gene: TRBD2
abundance: once
CDR3nt: TGCGCCAGCAGCCAAGCTGGGAGCGGGAGATATACCTACGAGCAGTACTTC
CDR3aa: CASSQAGSGRYTYEQYF

len: 16
j_gene: TRBJ1-1
v_gene: TRBV7-9
d_gene: .
abundance: .
CDR3nt: TGTGCCAGCAGCCCTAGGGGGGGCAGGGCTAAAGGTGAAGCTTTCTTT
CDR3aa: CASSPRGGRAKGEAFF

len: 11
j_gene: TRBJ1-2
v_gene: TRBV6-5
d_gene: .
abundance: .
CDR3nt: TGTGCCAGCCTACAGGGAGGGCGATACACCTTC
CDR3aa: CASLQGGRYTF

len: 16
j_gene: TRBJ2-7
v_gene: TRBV27
d_gene: TRBD2
abundance: .
CDR3nt: TGTGCCAGCACCAAAAATAGCGGGACGTCCTCCTACGAGCAGTACTTC
CDR3aa: CASTKNSGTSSYEQYF

len: 13
j_gene: TRBJ1-1
v_gene: TRBV11-3
d_gene: TRBD1
abundance: few
CDR3nt: TGTGCCAGCAGCATAACAGGGGCCAGTGAAGCTTTCTTT
CDR3aa: CASSITGASEAFF

len: 15
j_gene: TRBJ2-1
v_gene: TRBV7-9
d_gene: TRBD1
abundance: .
CDR3nt: TGTGCCAGCAGCCCGCCTCGGACAGGCCGCAATGAGCAGTTCTTC
CDR3aa: CASSPPRTGRNEQFF

len: 15
j_gene: TRBJ2-3
v_gene: TRBV7-9
d_gene: .
abundance: .
CDR3nt: TGTGCCAGCAGCCAGACGACAGACCACACAGATACGCAGTATTTT
CDR3aa: CASSQTTDHTDTQYF

len: 15
j_gene: TRBJ2-7
v_gene: TRBV28
d_gene: .
abundance: .
CDR3nt: TGTGCCAGCAGTTTCCCCCCGGGGGGCCTCTACGAGCAGTACTTC
CDR3aa: CASSFPPGGLYEQYF

len: 17
j_gene: TRBJ1-5
v_gene: TRBV5-1
d_gene: TRBD1
abundance: .
CDR3nt: TGCGCCAGCAGCTTGGCTCCGACAGGGGCGGGCAATCAGCCCCAGCATTTT
CDR3aa: CASSLAPTGAGNQPQHF

len: 15
j_gene: TRBJ1-6
v_gene: TRBV6-1
d_gene: TRBD1
abundance: .
CDR3nt: TGTGCCAGCAGTGAAGAAGGGGGCGCGGGTTCACCCCTCCACTTT
CDR3aa: CASSEEGGAGSPLHF

len: 15
j_gene: TRBJ2-1
v_gene: TRBV5-1
d_gene: TRBD2
abundance: .
CDR3nt: TGCGCCAGCAGCTTGGAGGCGGGAGTGGCAAATGAGCAGTTCTTC
CDR3aa: CASSLEAGVANEQFF

len: 16
j_gene: TRBJ1-5
v_gene: TRBV7-8
d_gene: TRBD1
abundance: medium-sized
CDR3nt: TGTGCCAGCAGCTCCGGGACAGGGCTATCGAATCAGCCCCAGCATTTT
CDR3aa: CASSSGTGLSNQPQHF

len: 15
j_gene: TRBJ1-5
v_gene: TRBV7-9
d_gene: TRBD1
abundance: .
CDR3nt: TGTGCCAGCAGCATGGGACAGGGAACGAATCAGCCCCAGCATTTT
CDR3aa: CASSMGQGTNQPQHF

len: 17
j_gene: TRBJ1-1
v_gene: TRBV4-1
d_gene: .
abundance: .
CDR3nt: TGCGCCAGCAGCCAAGAAACGGTCGGGGGTCGGGACACTGAAGCTTTCTTT
CDR3aa: CASSQETVGGRDTEAFF

len: 15
j_gene: TRBJ2-3
v_gene: TRBV5-1
d_gene: TRBD2
abundance: .
CDR3nt: TGCGCCAGCAGCCGGACTAGCGGGAGGCCAGATACGCAGTATTTT
CDR3aa: CASSRTSGRPDTQYF

len: 16
j_gene: TRBJ2-3
v_gene: TRBV7-3
d_gene: TRBD2
abundance: .
CDR3nt: TGTGCCAGCAGTTACGGGACTAGCGGGGCCCTGGATACGCAGTATTTT
CDR3aa: CASSYGTSGALDTQYF

len: 13
j_gene: TRBJ1-1
v_gene: TRBV10-3
d_gene: .
abundance: .
CDR3nt: TGTGCCATCAGCCAGGGTGGAGGGACTGAAGCTTTCTTT
CDR3aa: CAISQGGGTEAFF

len: 14
j_gene: TRBJ2-7
v_gene: TRBV7-9
d_gene: TRBD2
abundance: .
CDR3nt: TGTGCCAGCAGCTCGGGACTAGCGGTCTACGAGCAGTACTTC
CDR3aa: CASSSGLAVYEQYF

len: 18
j_gene: TRBJ1-5
v_gene: TRBV19
d_gene: .
abundance: .
CDR3nt: TGTGCCAGTAACCCGGGATGTCCGCCCCTGGATGGATGTCAGCCCCAGCATTTT
CDR3aa: CASNPGCPPLDGCQPQHF

len: 15
j_gene: TRBJ1-1
v_gene: TRBV19
d_gene: .
abundance: once
CDR3nt: TGTGCCAGTAGTCTGGGGGCTTGGATGAACACTGAAGCTTTCTTT
CDR3aa: CASSLGAWMNTEAFF

len: 13
j_gene: TRBJ2-1
v_gene: TRBV11-1
d_gene: .
abundance: .
CDR3nt: TGTGCCAGCAGCTTATCTCCCGTCAATGAGCAGTTCTTC
CDR3aa: CASSLSPVNEQFF

len: 14
j_gene: TRBJ1-5
v_gene: TRBV5-8
d_gene: .
abundance: .
CDR3nt: TGTGCCAGCAGCTTGCAGGGGTATATTCAGCCCCAGCATTTT
CDR3aa: CASSLQGYIQPQHF

len: 17
j_gene: TRBJ2-1
v_gene: TRBV29-1
d_gene: TRBD2
abundance: .
CDR3nt: TGCAGCGTTGAAAAAAGGCTAGCGGGGGCTGCGGGGAATGAGCAGTTCTTC
CDR3aa: CSVEKRLAGAAGNEQFF

len: 17
j_gene: TRBJ2-3
v_gene: TRBV7-8
d_gene: TRBD2
abundance: .
CDR3nt: TGTGCCAGCAGCTTACCCTTCCGTGCGGGGGACCCAGATACGCAGTATTTT
CDR3aa: CASSLPFRAGDPDTQYF

len: 16
j_gene: TRBJ1-2
v_gene: TRBV5-6
d_gene: .
abundance: .
CDR3nt: TGTGCCAGCAGCCCCGACCCGAGACAGCGAATCTATGGCTACACCTTC
CDR3aa: CASSPDPRQRIYGYTF